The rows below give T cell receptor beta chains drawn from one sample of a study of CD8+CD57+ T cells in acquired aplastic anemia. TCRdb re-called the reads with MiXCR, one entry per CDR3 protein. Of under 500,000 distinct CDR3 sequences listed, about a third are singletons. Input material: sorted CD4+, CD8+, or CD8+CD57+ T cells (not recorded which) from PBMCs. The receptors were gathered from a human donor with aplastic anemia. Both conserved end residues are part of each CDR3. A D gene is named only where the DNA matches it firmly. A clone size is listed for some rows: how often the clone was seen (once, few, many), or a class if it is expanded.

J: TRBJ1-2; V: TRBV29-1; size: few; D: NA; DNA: TGCAGCGTTGAAGACAGGGGCGACGGCTACACCTTC; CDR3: CSVEDRGDGYTF
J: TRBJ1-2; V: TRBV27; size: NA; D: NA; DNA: TGTGCCAGCAGTTTAAAAGGACAGAGCTATGGCTACACCTTC; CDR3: CASSLKGQSYGYTF
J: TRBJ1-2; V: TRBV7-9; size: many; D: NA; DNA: TGTGCCAGCAGCCTCAACAGGGATTCCTATGGCTACACCTTC; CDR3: CASSLNRDSYGYTF
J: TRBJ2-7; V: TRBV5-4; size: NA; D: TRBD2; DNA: TGTGCCAGCAGCTTGTTCGGGACTACTACTTCCTACGAGCAGTACTTC; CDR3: CASSLFGTTTSYEQYF
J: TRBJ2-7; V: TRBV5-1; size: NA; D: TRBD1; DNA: TGCGCCAACAGCTTGGGACAGGGATCCTACGAGCAGTACTTC; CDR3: CANSLGQGSYEQYF
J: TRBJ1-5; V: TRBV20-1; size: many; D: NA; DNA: TGCAGTGCTAGAGGGGAGGGTCGGCAGCCCCAGCATTTT; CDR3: CSARGEGRQPQHF
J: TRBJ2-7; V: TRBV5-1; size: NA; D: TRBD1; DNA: TGCGCCAGCAGCTGGGGGGGACAGGGGATCAACGAGCAGTACTTC; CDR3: CASSWGGQGINEQYF
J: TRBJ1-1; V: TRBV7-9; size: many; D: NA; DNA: TGTGCCAGCATCGAGGACAGCGTCCACGTGAGGAACACTGAAGCTTTCTTT; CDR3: CASIEDSVHVRNTEAFF
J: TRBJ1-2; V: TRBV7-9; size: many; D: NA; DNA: TGTGCCAGCAGCCGCCCGGACAGTAATGGCTACACCTTC; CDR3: CASSRPDSNGYTF
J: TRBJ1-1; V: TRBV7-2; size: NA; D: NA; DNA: TGTGCCAGCAGTCGGGAGACTGAAGCTTTCTTT; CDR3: CASSRETEAFF
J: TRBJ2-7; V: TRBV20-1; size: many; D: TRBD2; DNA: TGCAGTGCTAGATCGGAAGCGGGAGAGCAGTACTTC; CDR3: CSARSEAGEQYF
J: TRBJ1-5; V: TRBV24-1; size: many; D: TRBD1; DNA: TGTGCCACCAGTGAAGCGGGGGGAACAGGGGGACAGCCCCAGCATTTT; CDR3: CATSEAGGTGGQPQHF
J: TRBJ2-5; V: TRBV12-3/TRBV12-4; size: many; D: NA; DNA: TGTGCCAGCAGTTTAATCGGGGAGACCCAGTACTTC; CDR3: CASSLIGETQYF
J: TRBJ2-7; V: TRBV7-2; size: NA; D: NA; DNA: TGTGCCAGCAGCCCACCACTGGGAGTTGCCAAGCAGTACTTC; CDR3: CASSPPLGVAKQYF
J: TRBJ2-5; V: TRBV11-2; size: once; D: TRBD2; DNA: TGTGCCAGCATCCCGGGGGGGATGGTTTTAGCGGGGGTGGAGACCCAGTACTTC; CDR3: CASIPGGMVLAGVETQYF
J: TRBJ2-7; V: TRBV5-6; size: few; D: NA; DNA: TGTGCCAGCAGCCGCATAGAAAGGGACGTCTACGAGCAGTACTTC; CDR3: CASSRIERDVYEQYF
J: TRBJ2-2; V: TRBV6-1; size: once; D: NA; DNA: TGTGCCAGCAGTGAAGTAGGGGGACACACCGGGGAGCTGTTTTTT; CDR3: CASSEVGGHTGELFF